Sequencing of this T cell receptor (beta chain) was carried out in a study of radiotherapy plus CTLA-4 blockade in lung cancer. Findings of the study overall: In blood, early T cell clone dynamics reportedly predicted response best, together with interferon-beta.

In the case of this clone: Its specificity is not known.

Produced via immunoSEQ multiplex PCR; TCRdb's table is partial and in-frame only. The sample records fewer than 65,000 clones, roughly 77% being singletons. In germline, CDR1 is SGHVS, CDR2 FQNEAQ. V was cut by 1 base and J by 1 base, with 14 bases left in between. The CDR3 length is 17 residues. The sequencing used peripheral blood, collected from a patient treated with radiotherapy plus ipilimumab. The rearrangement links TRBV7-8 to TRBJ1-5; D may be TRBD1 (6 bases). This receptor was obtained from a human donor with non-small cell lung cancer who had a complete response to radiotherapy plus ipilimumab. As DNA, the CDR3 is TGTGCCAGCAGCTTAGTGGCAGGGGTAGAGAGCAATCAGCCCCAGCATTTT. The encoded protein is CASSLVAGVESNQPQHF.